This T cell receptor beta chain is drawn from a study of cytomegalovirus exposure and HLA in healthy donors. Overall study findings and caveats: Using the classifier, cytomegalovirus status was reportedly diagnosed with high specificity and sensitivity. There were 150 to 200 TCR beta chains listed as cytomegalovirus-associated.

On this clone: No antigen is known for it. A far larger clone lies a single base away; this is likely a read error.

The donors were in the approximately 120-subject validation cohort; that cohort was separate from the 666-subject first cohort. This table comes from immunoSEQ multiplex PCR, and its TCRdb copy is limited to in-frame clones, with some not included. The data contain about 130,000 clones, roughly nine tenths of them seen just once; the ten biggest clones take up around 3.1%. The germline V gene has CDR1 MNHEY and CDR2 SMNVEV (reference sequence). The CDR3 has 14 amino acids. The specimen was PBMCs. This receptor was obtained from a young man in good health and CMV-seronegative. The genes are TRBV27 and TRBJ1-1; no clear D. For the CDR3, the DNA is TGTGCCAGCAGTCCCTATGGTGCCGGGGTGGGAGCTTACTTT. Its translation: CASSPYGAGVGAYF.